This TCR beta chain derives from a study of beta chain features in type 1 diabetes (dated by TCRdb to 2017 to 2018). Study-wide context: Mean age, gender distribution, total cell number and subset yield were not different between patients and healthy donors. Across all samples, some 110,000,000 sorted cells were examined, and cell number per subset correlated strongly with RNA yield. The study compared TCRB repertoires of sorted circulating CD4+ T cell subsets between recently diagnosed type 1 diabetes patients and matched healthy donors. Whereas all 28 donors provided naive and central memory subsets, regulatory and stem cell-like memory subsets were isolated from just 8 patients and roughly eight healthy donors. Broader findings and caveats from the paper: Sequencing cDNA rather than genomic DNA could over-represent highly expressing activated cells, although activation and CD3 levels did not differ between groups. HLA sub-analyses involved small numbers of individuals, so any influence of HLA type on TCRB rearrangement remained unresolved. Patients with type 1 diabetes made fewer insertions and deleted more nucleotides at VDJ recombination sites, implying thymic rearrangement abnormalities. Naive, central memory and regulatory TCRB repertoires appeared to be more similar among patients than among healthy donors. Type 1 diabetes patients showed a moderate but significant shortening of TCRB CDR3 length in all four CD4+ subsets. Shorter templates might be favored by PCR, yet because patient and control samples were amplified and corrected together, any such skew would affect both groups equally.

V loses 1 base at its end and J loses 2 bases; junction bases beyond the gene matches: 6. The germline V gene yields SQVTM for CDR1 and ANQGSEA for CDR2. Measured from the cysteine to the phenylalanine, the CDR3 is 15 residues long. Only the CDR3 region is kept as DNA, spanning 45 bases read in frame from base 1. Each donor gave one peripheral blood draw, averaging roughly 100 mL, which was collected into heparinised tubes. Naive, central memory, regulatory and stem cell-like memory CD4+ T cells were sorted on a BD FACSAria II using a panel including CD45RO, CCR7, CD25, CD127, CD95 and CD27. A purity above 98% was achieved for all sorted populations. PBMCs were isolated immediately by Lymphoprep density gradient centrifugation and stained directly without culture. So that batch effects would be minimized, each experiment stained and sorted samples in pairs, pairing one healthy donor with one patient.

For this clone: Its antigen target is currently unknown. No per-base quality is available; no much larger clone lies one base away.

The entire isolated RNA was reverse transcribed using the High Capacity cDNA Reverse Transcription Kit, and thus expressed TCRB transcripts were sequenced. Deep immunoSEQ sequencing was applied to naive, central memory and regulatory T cell samples, giving an average of roughly 3.5 million total reads per sample. Sorted cells were lysed in RLT buffer and RNA was extracted with DNase-treated RNeasy Micro or Mini kits, depending on cell number. Each cell subset was processed separately to prevent cross-contamination, with patient and healthy donor samples processed together. The immunoSEQ multiplex PCR was used to amplify TCRB sequences from cDNA, generating 87-bp fragments that spanned the CDR3 region. Sequencing of the amplicons was performed on the Illumina HiSeq platform. On the authors' methods: Synthetic template baselines were used to correct PCR bias computationally, reads within Hamming distance 2 were collapsed together, and singletons that could not be merged were discarded. Reads were aligned against IMGT so that V, D and J genes, CDR3 length and insertions or deletions at six rearrangement sites could be assigned. Within each subset, clonotype counts were normalized to sorted cell number, and only after that were true diversity and Gini coefficients computed with the tcR R package. The overlap coefficient, calculated on TCRB nucleotide sequences, was used to measure repertoire sharing. TCRdb holds this immuneACCESS table with in-frame rearrangements only. Some clones are missing; in checked studies, unresolved V genes explain under half, and the rest has no known cause. V, J and clone size are those of that table, while D and trimming were read from the DNA. This sample comprises about 160,000 clones, roughly 8% of them detected only once. The biggest ten clones account for around 0.5% of the sample.

This chain joins TRBV29-1 to TRBJ2-7, and 9 bases in between align with TRBD1. The source of this sequence is a man between 18 and 29 years old with type 1 diabetes. The sequenced material came from central memory CD4+ T cells from blood. The CDR3 is CSVEGTQGAAYEQYF. The sequenced DNA is TGCAGCGTTGAAGGGACACAGGGGGCAGCCTACGAGCAGTACTTC.